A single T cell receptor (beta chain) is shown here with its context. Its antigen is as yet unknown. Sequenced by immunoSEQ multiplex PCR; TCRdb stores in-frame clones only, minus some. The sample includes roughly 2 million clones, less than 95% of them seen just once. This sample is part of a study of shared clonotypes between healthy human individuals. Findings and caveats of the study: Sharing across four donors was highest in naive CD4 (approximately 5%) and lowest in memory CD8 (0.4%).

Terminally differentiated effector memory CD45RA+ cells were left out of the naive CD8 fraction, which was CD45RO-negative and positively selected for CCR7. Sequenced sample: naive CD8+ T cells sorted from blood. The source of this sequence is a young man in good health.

CDR3 protein: CATSRDLANEQFF. In DNA form, the CDR3 reads TGTGCCACCAGCAGAGATCTGGCGAATGAGCAGTTCTTC. The J gene is TRBJ2-1, the V gene TRBV15; D is unclear. The CDR3 has 13 amino acids. V was shortened by 0 bases and J by 7 bases, with 7 bases between the two germline ends. Germline V gene lookup returns CDR1 LNHNV and CDR2 YYDKDF (reference sequence).